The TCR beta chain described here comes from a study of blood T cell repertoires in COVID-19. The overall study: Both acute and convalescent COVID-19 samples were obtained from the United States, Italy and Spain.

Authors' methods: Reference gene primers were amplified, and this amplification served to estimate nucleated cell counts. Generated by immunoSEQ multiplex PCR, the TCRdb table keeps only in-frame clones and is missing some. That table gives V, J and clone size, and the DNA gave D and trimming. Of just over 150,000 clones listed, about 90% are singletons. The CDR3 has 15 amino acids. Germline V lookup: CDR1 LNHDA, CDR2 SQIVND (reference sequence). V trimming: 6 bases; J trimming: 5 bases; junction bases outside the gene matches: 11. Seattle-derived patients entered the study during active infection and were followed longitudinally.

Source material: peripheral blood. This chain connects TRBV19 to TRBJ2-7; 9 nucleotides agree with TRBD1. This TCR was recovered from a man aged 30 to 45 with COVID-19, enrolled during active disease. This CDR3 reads CASSKRTGDKNEQYF. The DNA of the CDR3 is TGTGCCAGTAGCAAACGGACAGGGGACAAGAACGAGCAGTACTTC.